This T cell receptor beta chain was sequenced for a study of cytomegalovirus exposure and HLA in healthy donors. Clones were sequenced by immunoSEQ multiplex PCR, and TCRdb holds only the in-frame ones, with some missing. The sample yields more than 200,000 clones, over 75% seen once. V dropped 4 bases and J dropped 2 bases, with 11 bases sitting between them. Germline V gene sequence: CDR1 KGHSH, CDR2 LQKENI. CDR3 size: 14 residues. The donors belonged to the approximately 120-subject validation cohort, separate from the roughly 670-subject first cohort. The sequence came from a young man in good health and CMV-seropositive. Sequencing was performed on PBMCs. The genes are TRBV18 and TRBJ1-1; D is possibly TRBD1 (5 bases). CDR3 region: CASSLKDINTEAFF. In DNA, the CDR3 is TGTGCCAGCTCACTAAAGGACATTAACACTGAAGCTTTCTTT.